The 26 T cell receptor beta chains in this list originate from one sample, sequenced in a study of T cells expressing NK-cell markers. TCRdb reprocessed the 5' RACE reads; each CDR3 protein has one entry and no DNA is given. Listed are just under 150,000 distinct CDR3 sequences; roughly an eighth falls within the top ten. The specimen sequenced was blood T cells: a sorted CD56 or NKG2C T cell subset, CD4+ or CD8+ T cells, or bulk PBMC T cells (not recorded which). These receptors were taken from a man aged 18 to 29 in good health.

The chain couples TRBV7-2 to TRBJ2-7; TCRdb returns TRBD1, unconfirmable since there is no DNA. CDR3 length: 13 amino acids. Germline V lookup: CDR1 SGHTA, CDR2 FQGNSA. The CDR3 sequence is CASGWGGSYEQYF.

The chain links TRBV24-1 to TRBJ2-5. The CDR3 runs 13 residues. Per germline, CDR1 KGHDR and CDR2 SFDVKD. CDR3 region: CATSDLSWETQYF.

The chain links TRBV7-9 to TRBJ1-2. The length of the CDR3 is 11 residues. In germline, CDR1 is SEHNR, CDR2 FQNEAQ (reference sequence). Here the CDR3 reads CASNTNYGYTF.

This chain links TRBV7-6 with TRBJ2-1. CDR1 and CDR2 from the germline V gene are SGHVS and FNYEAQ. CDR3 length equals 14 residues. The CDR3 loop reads CASRPRTPHDEQFF.

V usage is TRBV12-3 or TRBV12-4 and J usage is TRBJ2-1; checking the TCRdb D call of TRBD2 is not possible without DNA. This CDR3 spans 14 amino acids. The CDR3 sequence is CASSLSGGDNEQFF.

This chain's CDR3 is CASSYLLGETQYF. This chain joins TRBV6-5 and TRBJ2-5. The germline V gene has CDR1 MNHEY and CDR2 SVGAGI. CDR3 size: 13 residues.

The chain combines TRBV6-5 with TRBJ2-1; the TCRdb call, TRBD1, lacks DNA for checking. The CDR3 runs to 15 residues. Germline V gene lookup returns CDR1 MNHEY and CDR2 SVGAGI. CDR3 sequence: CASSYSRDTYNEQFF.

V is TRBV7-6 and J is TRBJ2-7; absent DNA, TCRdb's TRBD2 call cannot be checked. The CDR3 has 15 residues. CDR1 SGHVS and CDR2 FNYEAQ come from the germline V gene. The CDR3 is CASSFEAGNNYEQYF.

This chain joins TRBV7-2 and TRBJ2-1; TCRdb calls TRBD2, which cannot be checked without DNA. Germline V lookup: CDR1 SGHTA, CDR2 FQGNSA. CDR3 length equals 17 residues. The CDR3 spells CASTPNPGTSGRNEQFF.

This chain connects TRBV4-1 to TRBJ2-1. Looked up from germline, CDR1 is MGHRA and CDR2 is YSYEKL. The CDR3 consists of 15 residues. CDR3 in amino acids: CASSQDFTRFGEQFF.

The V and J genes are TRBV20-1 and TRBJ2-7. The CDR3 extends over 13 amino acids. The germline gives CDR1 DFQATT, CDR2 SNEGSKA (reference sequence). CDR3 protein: CSAKSGSTYEQYF.

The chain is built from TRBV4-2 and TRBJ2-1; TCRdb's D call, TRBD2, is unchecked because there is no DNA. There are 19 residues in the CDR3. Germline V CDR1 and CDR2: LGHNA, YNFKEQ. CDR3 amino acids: CASSQTGTSGIQSYNEQFF.

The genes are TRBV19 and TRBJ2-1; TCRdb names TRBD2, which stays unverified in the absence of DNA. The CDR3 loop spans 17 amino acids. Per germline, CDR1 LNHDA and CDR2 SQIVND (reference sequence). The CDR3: CASSIDQVSGSYNEQFF.

The CDR3 spells CASSKGLAGGSVQETQYF. V and J are TRBV21-1 and TRBJ2-5; the TCRdb D gene call, TRBD2, has no DNA to confirm it. TRBV21-1 is flagged as a pseudogene. The CDR3 runs 18 residues.

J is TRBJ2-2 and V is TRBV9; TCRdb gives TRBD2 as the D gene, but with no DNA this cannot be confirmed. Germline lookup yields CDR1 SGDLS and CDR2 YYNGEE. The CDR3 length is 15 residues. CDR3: CASSTSGSQTGELFF.

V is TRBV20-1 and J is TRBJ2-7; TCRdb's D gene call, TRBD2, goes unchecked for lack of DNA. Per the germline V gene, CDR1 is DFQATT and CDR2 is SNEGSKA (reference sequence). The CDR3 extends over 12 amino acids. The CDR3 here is CSASAAGREQYF.

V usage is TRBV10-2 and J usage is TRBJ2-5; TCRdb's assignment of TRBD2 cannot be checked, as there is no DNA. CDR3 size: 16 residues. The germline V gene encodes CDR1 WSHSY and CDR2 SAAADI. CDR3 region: CASSESSGTVWETQYF.

The CDR3 sequence: CASSLLTGVDEQFF. The J gene is TRBJ2-1, the V gene TRBV27; TCRdb's D gene call, TRBD1, goes unchecked for lack of DNA. From germline, CDR1 is MNHEY and CDR2 SMNVEV (reference sequence). The CDR3 length is 14 residues.

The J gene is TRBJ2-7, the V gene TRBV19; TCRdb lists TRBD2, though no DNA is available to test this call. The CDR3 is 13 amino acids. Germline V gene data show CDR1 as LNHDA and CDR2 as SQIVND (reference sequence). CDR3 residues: CASSAGLNYEQYF.

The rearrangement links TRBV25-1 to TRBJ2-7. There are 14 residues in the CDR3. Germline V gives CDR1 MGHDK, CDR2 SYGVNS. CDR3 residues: CASSESGSSYEQYF.

The chain's CDR3 is CSVVSFSGARQETQYF. J is TRBJ2-5 and V is TRBV29-1; TCRdb's assignment of TRBD2 cannot be checked, as there is no DNA. Germline values: CDR1 SQVTM, CDR2 ANQGSEA. The CDR3 has 16 amino acids.

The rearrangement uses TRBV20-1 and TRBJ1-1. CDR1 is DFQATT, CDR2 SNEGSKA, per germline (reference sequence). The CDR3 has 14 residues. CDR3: CSARDWGGGTEAFF.

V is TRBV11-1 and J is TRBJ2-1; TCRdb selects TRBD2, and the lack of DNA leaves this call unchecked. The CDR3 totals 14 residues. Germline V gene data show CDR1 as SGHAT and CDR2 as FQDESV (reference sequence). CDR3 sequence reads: CATGTSGAYNEQFF.

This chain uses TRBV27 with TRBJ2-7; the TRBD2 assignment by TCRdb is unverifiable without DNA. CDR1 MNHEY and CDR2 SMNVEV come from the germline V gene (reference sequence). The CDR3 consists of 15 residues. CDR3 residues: CASSLNLAGANEQYF.

CDR3 in amino acids: CASSYPGQGGTDTQYF. The genes are TRBV6-5 and TRBJ2-3; TCRdb picks TRBD1, but there is no DNA to check that call. CDR1 is MNHEY, CDR2 SVGAGI, per germline. The CDR3 is 16 residues long.

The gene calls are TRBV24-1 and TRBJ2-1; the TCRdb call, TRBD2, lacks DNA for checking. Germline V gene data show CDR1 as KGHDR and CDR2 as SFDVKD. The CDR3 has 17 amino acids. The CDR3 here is CATSDLSAAGGNNEQFF.